This T cell receptor beta chain was documented in a study of blood T cell repertoires in COVID-19 (dated by TCRdb to 2018 to 2021). With respect to the entire study: Collaborator samples came from the United States, Italy and Spain and covered acute and convalescent phases of COVID-19. The repertoires were released in a freely available public database intended as a resource for research on the immune response to SARS-CoV-2. A de-identified subject ID, COVID-19 status, age in years and sex were almost always included in the sample metadata. Where available, HLA class I and class II types were obtained from metadata supplied by the sample provider rather than from assay-based typing. Samples came from the ongoing ImmuneRACE study (first 160 participants) plus 1,254 subjects from 6 global collaborators. Deeply sampled blood TCRbeta repertoires from subjects exposed to, actively infected with, or recovered from COVID-19 were included in the dataset. The material from the prospective study consisted of cDNA or gDNA derived from T cells, B-cell-depleted T cells, or PBMCs.

As concerns this clone: Its binding antigen is unknown. Base qualities were left out, and no much larger clone turns up one base away.

V and J lose 4 bases and 0 bases, and a span of 16 bases separates them. The CDR3, from cysteine to phenylalanine, totals 16 residues. Just the 48-base CDR3 DNA is kept, in frame starting at base 1. CDR1 and CDR2, per the germline V gene, are MNHEY and SVGAGI. Participants in the prospective study were aged about 18 to 90 years, lived in under 30 United States geographic areas, and enrolled through a virtual design. In the prospective study, cohorts were assigned on the basis of participant-reported clinical history obtained from a screening survey and a study questionnaire. Recovered participants in ImmuneRACE Cohort 3 were defined as having two consecutive negative NP/OP PCR tests, clearance from a healthcare professional, or resolution of symptoms. In the prospective study, mobile phlebotomists collected whole blood, serum and a nasopharyngeal or oropharyngeal swab from each participant. Over a 2-month period, participants in the prospective study had the option of providing additional blood draws and questionnaires. Prospective study blood samples were shipped either frozen or at room temperature before DNA extraction.

TCRbeta CDR3 regions were amplified from genomic DNA by means of the immunoSEQ Assay, a bias-controlled multiplex PCR. The original pipeline was this. The number of nucleated cells in each sample was estimated by amplification of reference gene primers within the assay. Sequence reads were collapsed and filtered to measure the absolute abundance of every unique TCRbeta CDR3 rearrangement. For each sample, productive Simpson clonality was calculated as the square root of Simpson's diversity index over productive rearrangements. In its TCRdb copy, this immuneACCESS table keeps in-frame sequences only and misses some clones. Where compared with another copy, unresolved V genes explain less than half of these, and the others have no known cause. That table gives V, J and clone size, and the DNA gave D and trimming. The sample table lists about 220,000 clones, about 87% of them with a count of one. The ten largest clones take up under 3% of the sample.

Study-wide conclusions, independent of this receptor: Clinical and demographic metadata were provided uncurated, with the amount varying by source and participant.

The receptor comes from a woman in her twenties or thirties who had recovered from COVID-19. Specimen: PBMCs or T cells enriched from blood (not recorded which). The rearranged segments are TRBV6-5 and TRBJ2-7; the D gene is perhaps TRBD1, on 5 matching bases. CDR3 protein: CASSLTRTPHSYEQYF. The nucleotide sequence reads TGTGCCAGCAGTTTGACCAGGACACCCCACTCCTACGAGCAGTACTTC.